Following are 32 T cell receptor beta chains from one sample sequenced in a study of blood T cell repertoires in COVID-19. The protocol was immunoSEQ multiplex PCR, while the TCRdb copy is restricted to in-frame clones and leaves out a portion. This sample has 140,000 to 150,000 clones, with approximately 82% found just once. What was sequenced was peripheral blood. Receptors originate from a human donor with acute or convalescent COVID-19. The donor label of this sample is uncertain.

This chain joins TRBV11-1 and TRBJ2-1; possibly TRBD2 for D (7 bases). The CDR3 length is 15 residues. Trimming took off 1 base at V and 8 bases at J, with 15 bases between the two ends. Germline CDR1 is SGHAT and CDR2 is FQDESV (reference sequence). CDR3 protein: CASSLERGAHYEQFF. The DNA for the CDR3 is TGTGCCAGCAGCTTAGAACGGGGGGCCCACTATGAGCAGTTCTTC.

J is TRBJ1-4 and V is TRBV19; D remains unclear. CDR1 LNHDA and CDR2 SQIVND come from the germline V gene (reference sequence). V shed 10 bases and J shed 2 bases, with 20 bases lying between them. This CDR3 comprises 16 residues. The CDR3 loop is CATRGLWKFTNEKLFF. For the CDR3, the DNA is TGTGCCACAAGAGGGTTGTGGAAGTTCACTAATGAAAAACTGTTTTTT. The variable domain in full, completed from reference TRBV19 and TRBJ1-4, reads DGGITQSPKYLFRKEGQNVTLSCEQNLNHDAMYWYRQDPGQGLRLIYYSQIVNDFQKGDIAEGYSVSREKKESFPLTVTSAQKNPTAFYLCATRGLWKFTNEKLFFGSGTQLSVL.

The V gene is TRBV5-6, the J gene TRBJ1-6; 9 positions agree with TRBD1. CDR3 length: 15 amino acids. Losses at the gene ends were 2 bases for V and 9 bases for J; bases not matched to a gene: 6. From germline, CDR1 is SGHDT and CDR2 YYEEEE. DNA of the CDR3: TGTGCCAGCAGCTTAGAAGACAGGGGGAGTTCACCCCTCCACTTT. Its translation is CASSLEDRGSSPLHF.

This clone has more than one count but fewer than ten. The CDR3 loop reads CASRGDLQDDYGYTF. As DNA, the CDR3 is TGTGCCAGCAGAGGGGACTTACAGGATGACTATGGCTACACCTTC. The gene calls are TRBV5-4 and TRBJ1-2; D possibly corresponds to TRBD1 (5 bases). This CDR3 is built from 15 residues. V shed 5 bases and J shed 3 bases, with 17 bases lying between them. Germline V CDR1 and CDR2: SGHNT, YYREEE (reference sequence).

The chain employs TRBV12-3 or TRBV12-4 and TRBJ1-1; no firm D call. CDR3 length equals 13 residues. Trimming took off 3 bases at V and 8 bases at J, with 13 bases between the two ends. The CDR3 here is CASSFGVKREAFF. CDR3 nucleotide sequence: TGTGCCAGCAGTTTCGGAGTAAAAAGGGAAGCTTTCTTT.

The CDR3 protein is CASSSSGELFF. The DNA of the CDR3 is TGCGCCAGCAGCTCCTCCGGGGAGCTGTTTTTT. The J gene is TRBJ2-2, the V gene TRBV5-1; D is uncertain. This CDR3 has 11 residues. Between the trimmed V and J ends, which lost 3 bases and 6 bases, there was a span of 3 bases. Germline CDR1 and CDR2: SGHRS and YFSETQ.

This clone was detected once. V usage is TRBV27 and J usage is TRBJ2-2; 10 nucleotides match TRBD1. In germline, CDR1 is MNHEY, CDR2 SMNVEV (reference sequence). Trimming removed 0 bases from V and 6 bases from J; junction bases left unmatched: 4. This CDR3 is built from 16 residues. CDR3 loop: CASSLSGQGRPGELFF. The CDR3 DNA reads as TGTGCCAGCAGTTTATCGGGACAGGGGCGGCCCGGGGAGCTGTTTTTT.

The CDR3 sequence: CASSIGFGFGETQYF. CDR3 nucleotides: TGTGCCAGTAGTATCGGCTTCGGGTTTGGGGAGACCCAGTACTTC. V is TRBV19 and J is TRBJ2-5; no firm D call. The CDR3 consists of 15 residues. The V end was cut by 3 bases, the J end by 5 bases, with 16 bases between. CDR1 and CDR2 from the germline V gene are LNHDA and SQIVND (reference sequence).

The chain employs TRBV6-1 and TRBJ1-2; the D gene is possibly TRBD1 (5 bases). Germline assignment: CDR1 MNHNS and CDR2 SASEGT. V was cut by 2 bases and J by 5 bases, with 9 bases left in between. The CDR3 is 13 amino acids. In DNA, the CDR3 is TGTGCCAGCAGTGAATCAGGGAGGTATGGCTACACCTTC. It translates to CASSESGRYGYTF.

The chain couples TRBV4-1 to TRBJ1-6; 8 nucleotides line up with TRBD1. Looked up from germline, CDR1 is MGHRA and CDR2 is YSYEKL. V trimming: 1 base; J trimming: 4 bases; junction bases outside the gene matches: 3. The CDR3 contains 16 residues. The CDR3 is CASSQVTGGYNSPLHF. In DNA, the CDR3 is TGCGCCAGCAGCCAAGTTACAGGGGGGTATAATTCACCCCTCCACTTT.

This chain connects TRBV6-5 to TRBJ1-2, with D possibly being TRBD1 (5 bases). With 2 bases removed from V and 4 bases from J, the gap between germline ends came to 11 bases. The CDR3 contains 14 residues. CDR1 is MNHEY, CDR2 SVGAGI, per germline. The CDR3 spells CASSYDSSLYGYTF. In nucleotides, the CDR3 is TGTGCCAGCAGTTACGACAGCTCCCTCTATGGCTACACCTTC.

The chain links TRBV11-2 to TRBJ1-1, with 8 bases identical to TRBD1. Per the germline V gene, CDR1 is SGHAT and CDR2 is FQNNGV. Germline trimming cut 5 bases from V and 1 base from J; bases unmatched to any gene: 18. The CDR3 has 19 amino acids. CDR3 DNA sequence: TGTGCCAGCAGCCTTAAAAAGGTCGGGACAGGACAAAGGAACACTGAAGCTTTCTTT. Amino acid sequence: CASSLKKVGTGQRNTEAFF.

The rearrangement uses TRBV10-3 and TRBJ2-1; no reliable D call. CDR1 and CDR2 (germline): ENHRY, SYGVKD. The CDR3 runs to 15 residues. Trimming removed 2 bases at V and 0 bases at J, with 8 bases between. CDR3 in DNA: TGTGCCATCAGTGAGCCGGGTCCCTCCTACAATGAGCAGTTCTTC. Protein: CAISEPGPSYNEQFF.

The chain carries TRBV4-1 and TRBJ2-7; D might be TRBD2 (6 bases). The CDR3 length is 15 residues. Germline assignment: CDR1 MGHRA and CDR2 YSYEKL. V gave up 1 base and J gave up 3 bases, with 13 bases separating them. The DNA of the CDR3 is TGCGCCAGCAGCCAAGGCGGGACCAAGTACTACGAGCAGTACTTC. Translation gives CASSQGGTKYYEQYF.

The J gene is TRBJ2-7, the V gene TRBV30; 7 bases align to TRBD1. The CDR3 spans 15 residues. CDR1 and CDR2 from the germline V gene are GTSNPN and SVGIG (reference sequence). V lost 0 bases, J lost 6 bases, and 11 bases stayed unmatched. The CDR3 DNA sequence: TGTGCCTGGAGTGTATTACAGGGGTTATCCGGCGAGCAGTACTTC. Residues: CAWSVLQGLSGEQYF. The full variable domain, with the rest looked up from reference TRBV30 and TRBJ2-7, is SQTIHQWPATLVQPVGSPLSLECTVEGTSNPNLYWYRQAAGRGLQLLFYSVGIGQISSEVPQNLSASRPQDRQFILSSKKLLLSDSGFYLCAWSVLQGLSGEQYFGPGTRLTVT.

The V call is TRBV6-2 or TRBV6-3, the J call TRBJ1-1; D perhaps matches TRBD1 (6 bases). The CDR3 spans 15 residues. Trimming took off 3 bases at V and 1 base at J, with 12 bases between the two ends. CDR1 and CDR2 (germline): MNHEY, SVGEGT. The CDR3 bases are TGTGCCAGCAGTTATGGGGGCAGACGGAACACTGAAGCTTTCTTT. Translated: CASSYGGRRNTEAFF.

The CDR3 protein is CAISRTGEIYEQYF. The CDR3 nucleotides are TGTGCCATCAGCCGGACAGGGGAAATCTACGAGCAGTACTTC. This chain joins TRBV10-3 and TRBJ2-7, with 9 bases identical to TRBD1. The CDR3 extends over 14 amino acids. Germline V lookup: CDR1 ENHRY, CDR2 SYGVKD. V shed 6 bases, J shed 3 bases, and the junction held 6 bases outside the gene matches.

The chain uses TRBV7-8 and TRBJ1-5, with D possibly being TRBD1 (5 bases). The V and J ends lost 5 bases and 1 base respectively, with 18 bases between them. From germline, CDR1 is SGHVS and CDR2 FQNEAQ. The CDR3 totals 17 residues. CDR3 loop: CASSITLGHSSNQPQHF. The CDR3 DNA follows: TGTGCCAGCAGCATAACTCTAGGACACTCGAGCAATCAGCCCCAGCATTTT. Looking up the rest from reference TRBV7-8 and TRBJ1-5 gives the full variable domain: GAGVSQSPRYKVAKRGQDVALRCDPISGHVSLFWYQQALGQGPEFLTYFQNEAQLDKSGLPSDRFFAERPEGSVSTLKIQRTQQEDSAVYLCASSITLGHSSNQPQHFGDGTRLSIL.

The rearrangement uses TRBV6-5 and TRBJ2-7, with D possibly TRBD1 on 6 matching bases. This CDR3 spans 14 amino acids. Germline assignment: CDR1 MNHEY and CDR2 SVGAGI. Trimming removed 6 bases from V and 2 bases from J, with 14 bases in between. The CDR3 sequence is CASRPNREPYEQYF. The CDR3 nucleotides read TGTGCCAGCAGACCAAACAGGGAGCCCTACGAGCAGTACTTC.

This sequence joins TRBV7-2 and TRBJ1-1; D call uncertain. The germline V and J ends were trimmed by 2 bases and 7 bases, with 11 bases remaining between them. There are 13 residues in the CDR3. From germline, CDR1 is SGHTA and CDR2 FQGNSA. DNA of the CDR3: TGTGCCAGCAGCTTAAGTAGAACGGGTGAAGCTTTCTTT. It specifies CASSLSRTGEAFF. The full variable domain, with the rest looked up from reference TRBV7-2 and TRBJ1-1, is GAGVSQSPSNKVTEKGKDVELRCDPISGHTALYWYRQSLGQGLEFLIYFQGNSAPDKSGLPSDRFSAERTGGSVSTLTIQRTQQEDSAVYLCASSLSRTGEAFFGQGTRLTVV.

V gene TRBV5-4 combines with J gene TRBJ2-6, with 8 bases aligning to TRBD2. The CDR3 is made up of 14 amino acids. Germline trimming cut 3 bases from V and 7 bases from J; bases unmatched to any gene: 3. Germline V gene sequence: CDR1 SGHNT, CDR2 YYREEE (reference sequence). CDR3 loop: CASSSAGGANVLTF. The CDR3 DNA follows: TGTGCCAGCAGCTCCGCGGGGGGAGCCAACGTCCTGACTTTC.

This chain connects TRBV19 to TRBJ1-2; D ambiguous. This CDR3 spans 13 amino acids. Between the trimmed V and J ends, which lost 3 bases and 2 bases, there was a span of 7 bases. Germline V lookup: CDR1 LNHDA, CDR2 SQIVND (reference sequence). The CDR3 is CASSMSGNYGYTF. In DNA, the CDR3 is TGTGCCAGTAGTATGTCCGGGAACTATGGCTACACCTTC.

This clone was found a few times. V and J are TRBV10-3 and TRBJ2-5, with 7 bases lining up with TRBD2. Germline V CDR1 and CDR2: ENHRY, SYGVKD. Trimming removed 6 bases from V and 0 bases from J; junction bases left unmatched: 4. The CDR3 runs to 14 residues. DNA for the CDR3: TGTGCCATCAGGACTGGGGGGGACCAAGAGACCCAGTACTTC. Protein sequence: CAIRTGGDQETQYF.

This chain joins TRBV10-3 and TRBJ1-1; D remains unclear. Germline lookup yields CDR1 ENHRY and CDR2 SYGVKD. V lost 0 bases to trimming and J lost 5 bases, with 13 bases between them. The CDR3 consists of 15 residues. The CDR3 sequence is CAISESRGFGTEAFF. DNA of the CDR3: TGTGCCATCAGTGAGTCGCGGGGATTTGGGACTGAAGCTTTCTTT.

This sequence joins TRBV7-8 and TRBJ1-5; TRBD1 matches at 7 bases. V shed 1 base and J 7 bases; nucleotides not matched to a gene: 10. Germline V gene data show CDR1 as SGHVS and CDR2 as FQNEAQ. This CDR3 contains 16 residues. CDR3 protein: CASSLETRQGEQPQHF. The CDR3 DNA reads as TGTGCCAGCAGCTTAGAGACCCGCCAGGGGGAACAGCCCCAGCATTTT.

The V and J genes are TRBV2 and TRBJ1-2; D not certain. With 0 bases removed from V and 1 base from J, the gap between germline ends came to 12 bases. This CDR3 spans 16 amino acids. Germline assignment: CDR1 SNHLY and CDR2 FYNNEI. This chain's CDR3 is CASSEALRRSNYGYTF. In nucleotides, the CDR3 is TGTGCCAGCAGTGAAGCGCTTCGGAGAAGTAACTATGGCTACACCTTC. The full variable domain, rest sourced from reference TRBV2 and TRBJ1-2, is EPEVTQTPSHQVTQMGQEVILRCVPISNHLYFYWYRQILGQKVEFLVSFYNNEISEKSEIFDDQFSVERPDGSNFTLKIRSTKLEDSAMYFCASSEALRRSNYGYTFGSGTRLTVV.

This clone was recorded only once. The chain joins TRBV30 to TRBJ1-2, with D unclear. The CDR3 runs to 13 residues. The germline gives CDR1 GTSNPN, CDR2 SVGIG (reference sequence). Between the trimmed V and J ends, which lost 2 bases and 5 bases, there was a span of 12 bases. The CDR3 DNA reads as TGTGCCTGGAGTTTGGCGGCGGGGTATGGCTACACCTTC. Its translation: CAWSLAAGYGYTF.

The V and J genes are TRBV2 and TRBJ1-6; TRBD1 matches at 12 bases. In germline, CDR1 is SNHLY, CDR2 FYNNEI. The V segment lost 6 bases and the J segment 9 bases; nucleotides outside the gene matches: 3. The CDR3 extends over 14 amino acids. The DNA for the CDR3 is TGTGCCAGCAGGGGACAGGGGGCCGGTTCACCCCTCCACTTT. It translates to CASRGQGAGSPLHF.

This chain's CDR3 is CASSEVRASTDTQYF. CDR3 nucleotide sequence: TGTGCCAGCAGTGAAGTGCGCGCTAGCACAGATACGCAGTATTTT. The chain links TRBV2 to TRBJ2-3; no firm D call. CDR1 is SNHLY, CDR2 FYNNEI, per germline. V was pared by 1 base and J by 0 bases, with 8 bases between. CDR3 size: 15 residues.

This clone occurred once. The chain's CDR3 is CASSSRGQGTSNQPQHF. The CDR3 DNA sequence: TGTGCCAGCAGCTCCCGGGGCCAGGGGACGAGCAATCAGCCCCAGCATTTT. The chain recombines TRBV6-2 or TRBV6-3 with TRBJ1-5, with TRBD1 as a possible D gene (6 bases). In germline, CDR1 is MNHEY, CDR2 SVGEGT. The CDR3 has 17 amino acids. Deletions cut 6 bases from V and 1 base from J, with 19 bases between.

The rearrangement links TRBV7-9 to TRBJ1-5; 7 bases map to TRBD1. Germline CDR1 reads SEHNR; CDR2 reads FQNEAQ (reference sequence). With 5 bases clipped from V and 5 bases from J, the junction kept 6 bases outside the gene matches. The CDR3 is 14 amino acids. The CDR3 loop is CASSAGQFYQPQHF. The CDR3 DNA is TGTGCCAGCAGCGCGGGACAGTTCTATCAGCCCCAGCATTTT.

The rearrangement joins TRBV7-8 to TRBJ1-4, with a weak D call TRBD1 (5 bases). V lost 6 bases and J lost 10, with 18 bases in between. The CDR3 loop spans 14 amino acids. Germline V lookup: CDR1 SGHVS, CDR2 FQNEAQ. The CDR3 protein is CASSSYQGDGKLFF. For the CDR3, the DNA is TGTGCCAGCAGTTCATATCAGGGCGATGGAAAACTGTTTTTT.